This TCR beta chain was observed in a study of PD-1 blockade in mismatch repair-deficient tumors. Study-wide findings and caveats: Tumor-resident clones, often absent from pretreatment blood, expanded after pembrolizumab and then contracted.

Every patient had mismatch repair deficiency by PCR or immunohistochemistry. The TCR-sequenced patients were a few responders to pembrolizumab. V gave up 6 bases and J gave up 1 base, with 9 bases separating them. The CDR3 loop spans 13 amino acids. Germline loops: CDR1 KGHSH, CDR2 LQKENI. Profiling relied on immunoSEQ multiplex PCR, and the TCRdb table lists in-frame clones only, not all of them. This sample has some 19,000 clones, with about four fifths found just once. Remarks on this clone: Its antigen remains unidentified.

This sequence originates from an adult with mismatch repair-deficient cancer. The rearrangement joins TRBV18 to TRBJ1-2; D perhaps matches TRBD1 (6 bases). The material sequenced was PBMCs, taken 52 weeks after starting pembrolizumab. The CDR3 nucleotides are TGTGCCAGCTCGGACAGCCTTAACTATGGCTACACCTTC. Translation: CASSDSLNYGYTF.